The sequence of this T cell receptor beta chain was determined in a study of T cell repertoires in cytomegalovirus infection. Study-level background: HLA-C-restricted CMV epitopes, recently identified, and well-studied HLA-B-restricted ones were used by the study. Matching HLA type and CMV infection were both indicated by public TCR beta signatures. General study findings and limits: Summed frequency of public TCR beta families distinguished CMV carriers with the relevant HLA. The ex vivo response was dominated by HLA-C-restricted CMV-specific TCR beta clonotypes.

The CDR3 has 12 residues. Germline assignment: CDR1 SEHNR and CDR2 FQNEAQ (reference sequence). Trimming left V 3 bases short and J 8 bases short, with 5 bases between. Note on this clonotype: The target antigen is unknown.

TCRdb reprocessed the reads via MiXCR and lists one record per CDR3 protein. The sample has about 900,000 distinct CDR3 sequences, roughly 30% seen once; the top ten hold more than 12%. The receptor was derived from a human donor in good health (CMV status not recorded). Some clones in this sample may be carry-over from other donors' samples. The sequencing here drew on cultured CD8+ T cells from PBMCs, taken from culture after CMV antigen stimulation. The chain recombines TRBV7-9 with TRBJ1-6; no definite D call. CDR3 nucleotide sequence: TGTGCCAGCAGCTTGACGGATTCACCCCTCCACTTT. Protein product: CASSLTDSPLHF. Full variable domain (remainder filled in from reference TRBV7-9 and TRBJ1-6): DTGVSQNPRHKITKRGQNVTFRCDPISEHNRLYWYRQTLGQGPEFLTYFQNEAQLEKSRLLSDRFSAERPKGSFSTLEIQRTEQGDSAMYLCASSLTDSPLHFGNGTRLTVT.